Listed here are 18 T cell receptor beta chains from one sample, sequenced in a study of beta chain features in type 1 diabetes. Reverse transcription of all isolated RNA meant that expressed TCRB transcripts were sequenced. Produced via immunoSEQ multiplex PCR; TCRdb's table is partial and in-frame only. The data hold about 15,000 clones, with more than 60% observed a single time. Their target antigens are unknown. Notes on the study in general: A moderate, significant TCRB CDR3 shortening appeared in type 1 diabetes across four CD4+ subsets.

The sample was Tregs from blood. These receptors all come from a man younger than 40 with type 1 diabetes.

This chain links TRBV5-6 with TRBJ2-3, with 7 bases lining up with TRBD2. V shed 0 bases, J shed 3 bases, and the junction held 4 bases outside the gene matches. The CDR3 has 15 amino acids. CDR1 and CDR2 (germline): SGHDT, YYEEEE. The CDR3 sequence is CASSLEVAGTDTQYF. In nucleotides, the CDR3 is TGTGCCAGCAGCTTGGAGGTAGCGGGTACAGATACGCAGTATTTT.

The chain links TRBV6-5 to TRBJ2-7; D is possibly TRBD1 (5 bases). Germline-derived CDR1 and CDR2 are MNHEY and SVGAGI. Trimming stripped 0 bases from V and 3 bases from J, with 12 bases between. The CDR3 spans 15 residues. As DNA, the CDR3 is TGTGCCAGCAGTTACTCTCGGCAGGGTGGCTACGAGCAGTACTTC. Protein sequence: CASSYSRQGGYEQYF.

This chain connects TRBV4-2 to TRBJ2-1; the D gene is possibly TRBD1 (5 bases). The CDR3 contains 16 residues. The germline V and J ends were trimmed by 7 bases and 9 bases, with 25 bases remaining between them. The germline V gene encodes CDR1 LGHNA and CDR2 YNFKEQ. In nucleotides, the CDR3 is TGTGCCAGCACCAAAGGGGTAATAGGCAGGGCGAGTGAGCAGTTCTTC. Translation gives CASTKGVIGRASEQFF.

This chain connects TRBV13 to TRBJ2-2, with 8 nucleotides matching TRBD2. CDR1 and CDR2 from the germline V gene are PRHDT and FYEKMQ (reference sequence). The CDR3 loop spans 15 amino acids. V gave up 6 bases and J gave up 2 bases; unmatched junction bases: 5. This CDR3 is CASSSSGGNTGELFF. CDR3 DNA: TGTGCCAGCAGTTCCAGCGGGGGCAACACCGGGGAGCTGTTTTTT.

This clone was counted once. V and J are TRBV19 and TRBJ1-5; no clear D. This CDR3 contains 14 residues. Trimming shortened V by 2 bases and J by 5 bases, and 10 bases separated the two germline ends. CDR1 and CDR2 (germline): LNHDA, SQIVND (reference sequence). The CDR3 DNA reads TGTGCCAGTAGTATACCCTCCTATGATCAGCCCCAGCATTTT. It codes for CASSIPSYDQPQHF.

CDR3 in DNA: TGCGCCAGCAGCCAAAAGGGGGCAGGGGGCGGTAATGAAAAACTGTTTTTT. It is translated as CASSQKGAGGGNEKLFF. The rearrangement uses TRBV4-1 and TRBJ1-4; 8 positions match TRBD1. Trimming cost V 2 bases and J 4 bases; bases outside gene matches: 9. The CDR3 has 17 amino acids. CDR1 is MGHRA and CDR2 is YSYEKL in the germline V gene.

The chain joins TRBV5-5 to TRBJ1-5, with 9 bases fitting TRBD1. CDR3 length equals 15 residues. Trimming cost V 5 bases and J 2 bases; bases outside gene matches: 5. CDR1 and CDR2 from the germline V gene are SGHKS and YYEKEE (reference sequence). The CDR3 loop reads CASRPGQGGNQPQHF. The CDR3 DNA reads as TGTGCCAGCAGGCCGGGACAGGGCGGCAATCAGCCCCAGCATTTT.

A single count supports this clone. V usage is TRBV6-1 and J usage is TRBJ2-5, with D unresolved. The CDR3 totals 12 residues. V gave up 5 bases and J gave up 5 bases, with 9 bases separating them. Germline lookup yields CDR1 MNHNS and CDR2 SASEGT. This CDR3 reads CASSMTRETQYF. For the CDR3, the DNA is TGTGCCAGCAGTATGACACGGGAGACCCAGTACTTC.

The chain recombines TRBV12-5 with TRBJ2-7; TRBD2 might be the D (6 bases). The germline CDR1 and CDR2 sequences are LGHNT and FRNRAP. With 4 bases removed from V and 2 bases from J, the gap between germline ends came to 9 bases. The CDR3 extends over 13 amino acids. Here the CDR3 DNA reads TGTGCTAGTGGTTCGTGGGGGGCCTACGAGCAGTACTTC. It codes for CASGSWGAYEQYF.

V gene TRBV6-1 combines with J gene TRBJ1-1; a possible D gene is TRBD1 (6 bases). The CDR3 has 17 amino acids. The V gene's germline CDR1 is MNHNS and CDR2 SASEGT. Trimming stripped 4 bases from V and 7 bases from J, with 25 bases between. Written as DNA, the CDR3 is TGTGCCAGCAGTGCCGGGCCAGGGGCAGGGGTGAAATTTGAAGCTTTCTTT. The encoded protein is CASSAGPGAGVKFEAFF.

This clone turned up a few times. The V call is TRBV19, the J call TRBJ2-2, with 9 bases aligning to TRBD1. CDR1 is LNHDA, CDR2 SQIVND, per germline (reference sequence). This CDR3 comprises 14 residues. V lost 5 bases and J lost 4; bases outside the gene matches: 2. The CDR3 loop is CASSSGQGTGELFF. CDR3 nucleotide sequence: TGTGCCAGTAGTTCGGGACAGGGCACCGGGGAGCTGTTTTTT.

The chain couples TRBV9 to TRBJ1-3; D unclear. V was clipped by 4 bases and J by 4 bases, with 9 bases between them. The germline V gene has CDR1 SGDLS and CDR2 YYNGEE. The CDR3 sequence is 13 residues long. The CDR3 DNA reads as TGTGCCAGCAGCCCCCCCGGGGGAAACACCATATATTTT. Its protein product is CASSPPGGNTIYF.

The V and J genes are TRBV11-1 and TRBJ2-5; either TRBD1 or TRBD2 may supply D (6 bases each). The J call could be wrong; TRBJ2-7 is a better fit for the DNA end. In germline, CDR1 is SGHAT, CDR2 FQDESV (reference sequence). This CDR3 is built from 12 residues. The CDR3 nucleotides are TGTGCCAGCAGCGGAGGGGGCTACGAGCAGTACTTC. Protein: CASSGGGYEQYF.

The sample holds a few counts of this clone. The chain uses TRBV6-1 and TRBJ1-1; 8 positions agree with TRBD1. V lost 5 bases, J lost 3 bases, and 5 bases stayed unmatched. The CDR3 is 14 amino acids. Germline CDR1 MNHNS, CDR2 SASEGT. The CDR3 is CASSLDRVDTEAFF. The CDR3, as DNA: TGTGCCAGCAGTCTGGACAGGGTGGACACTGAAGCTTTCTTT.

This clone was recorded once. The genes are TRBV19 and TRBJ2-1; D not certain. The CDR3 contains 11 residues. The V gene lost 4 bases and the J gene lost 12 bases, with 10 bases spanning the gap. Germline values: CDR1 LNHDA, CDR2 SQIVND (reference sequence). In DNA, the CDR3 is TGTGCCAGTAGTACCGAGACATTGCAGTTCTTC. Amino acids: CASSTETLQFF.

This chain uses TRBV7-6 with TRBJ2-7, with 10 bases lining up with TRBD1. V gave up 1 base and J gave up 4 bases; unmatched junction bases: 4. Germline loops: CDR1 SGHVS, CDR2 FNYEAQ. This CDR3 comprises 15 residues. CDR3 sequence: CASSLGGQGWYEQYF. CDR3 sequence (DNA): TGTGCCAGCAGCTTAGGGGGACAGGGGTGGTACGAGCAGTACTTC.

This clone was seen a handful of times. The V call is TRBV4-1, the J call TRBJ2-3; D gene uncertain. The CDR3 has 16 residues. The V end was cut by 1 base, the J end by 2 bases, with 13 bases between. Germline V gene sequence: CDR1 MGHRA, CDR2 YSYEKL. CDR3 sequence (DNA): TGCGCCAGCAGCCAAGTTAATCTAGTTTCCACAGATACGCAGTATTTT. It specifies CASSQVNLVSTDTQYF.

The rearrangement links TRBV5-8 to TRBJ1-2; the D gene is possibly TRBD1 (6 bases). Trimming pared 5 bases from V and 7 bases from J, leaving 12 bases between. Germline V gene lookup returns CDR1 SGHTS and CDR2 YDEGEE. The CDR3 is 12 residues long. The DNA of the CDR3 is TGTGCCAGCAGGGGTCCAGGGGTTGGCTACACCTTC. This sequence encodes CASRGPGVGYTF.